A single T cell receptor (beta chain) is shown here with its context. Its antigen remains undetermined. The record has no base qualities; no much larger clone is one base away. The data belong to a study of OX40 agonist ivuxolimab in advanced cancers. Looking at the study overall: The costimulatory receptor OX40 (CD134) was targeted by ivuxolimab, a fully human IgG2 agonistic monoclonal antibody. The point of sequencing TCRbeta in the periphery was to test whether ivuxolimab changed TCR sequence diversity and drove clonal T-cell expansion. Intravenous ivuxolimab was administered to patients every 2 weeks at six dose levels: 0.01, 0.1, 0.3, 1.5, 3 and 10 mg/kg. Of the approximately 54 patients in dose escalation, approximately 20 had hepatocellular carcinoma, about 15 had melanoma, 9 had renal cell carcinoma and 9 had head and neck cancer. A male proportion of around 81% and a mean age of around 60 years, ranging from about 23 to 79, were recorded for the dose-escalation cohort. The paper describes the monotherapy dose-escalation part (N of about 47 patients) of the phase I trial of ivuxolimab. Patients were allowed to have had prior anti-PD-1, anti-PD-L1 or anti-CTLA-4 therapy, and approximately 40% of the dose-escalation patients had been treated with checkpoint inhibitors. Partial responses occurred in three dose-escalation patients: two with cutaneous melanoma and one with hepatocellular carcinoma. Overall study results and their limits: In partial responders in the 0.1-3.0 mg/kg groups, normalized peripheral clonal expansion was found to be among the lowest, especially among CD8+ T cells. After ivuxolimab, CD8+ T cells had more expanded clones than CD4+ T cells on average. Low levels of normalized T-cell clonal expansion were also seen in some patients who did not respond. At doses of 0.1 to 3.0 mg/kg, clonal expansion of both CD4+ and CD8+ T cells in blood was seen between baseline and week 6. Which antigens the clonally expanded peripheral T cells were specific for was not determined.

Patients with autoimmune disease history or receiving systemic immunosuppression were excluded from the trial. Peripheral blood for TCR sequencing was collected from all dose cohorts at baseline, on cycle 4 day 1, and on cycle 7 day 1. The samples were drawn from a first-in-human, open-label, multicenter phase I dose-escalation trial of ivuxolimab. Adults with locally advanced or metastatic head and neck squamous cell, hepatocellular, melanoma or renal cell carcinoma were enrolled in the trial. Before TCR sequencing, CD4+ T cells and CD8+ T cells were sorted from peripheral blood as separate populations. Its CDR3 holds 13 amino acids, cysteine through phenylalanine. The kept DNA is CDR3 alone, 39 bases in frame from the first base. The junction carries 11 bases between V and J, which are trimmed by 8 bases and 0 bases respectively. The germline V gene yields SGHTA for CDR1 and FQGTGA for CDR2. Genomic DNA was isolated from the sorted cells so that the TCRbeta CDR3 region could be sequenced. The immunoSEQ Assay was used to sequence the TCRbeta CDR3 regions. TCRdb holds this immuneACCESS table with in-frame rearrangements only. Some clones are missing; in checked studies, unresolved V genes explain under half, and the rest has no known cause. The table for this sample lists more than 60,000 clones; 86% of them were counted only once. Approximately 1.3% of the sample belongs to the ten largest clones.

The chain employs TRBV7-3 and TRBJ2-7; the D gene is perhaps TRBD2, on 6 matching bases. This TCR was sampled from an adult with an advanced solid tumor such as melanoma, head and neck, liver or kidney cancer. The specimen was CD4+ or CD8+ T cells sorted from blood, collected in a trial of the OX40 agonist ivuxolimab. The DNA reads as follows: TGTGCCAGCGGGCGGGATTACTCCTACGAGCAGTACTTC. This encodes CASGRDYSYEQYF.